Listed below are T cell receptor beta chains from one sample, sequenced in a study of T-cell reconstitution after alpha-beta-depleted transplantation in children. TCRdb called the PCR reads again in MiXCR, with one record for every CDR3 protein. Of under 300,000 distinct CDR3 sequences in the sample, around a tenth were seen once. The sample in question was peripheral blood, obtained 180 days after TCRalphabeta/CD19-depleted stem cell transplant. The source is a male patient between 2 and 15 years old who had a stem cell transplant for chronic granulomatous disease, so the T cells may come from the graft donor. The CDR3 runs from the conserved cysteine through the conserved F or W. Fields, in order: J gene, D gene, CDR3 length, V gene, clone size, CDR3 protein, CDR3 DNA. D genes are given only for firm matches. A clone size is listed for some rows: how often the clone was seen (once, few, many), or a class if it is expanded.

>TRBJ2-4|TRBD1|17|TRBV5-1|many
CASSLPNRGQVENIQYF
TGCGCCAGCAGCTTGCCTAACAGGGGTCAGGTGGAAAACATTCAGTACTTC
>TRBJ2-1|NA|15|TRBV20-1|many
CSASPGLRPNNEQFF
TGCAGTGCTAGCCCCGGGTTGAGGCCCAACAATGAGCAGTTCTTC
>TRBJ2-7|NA|14|TRBV7-2|NA
CASSLMPGKYEQYF
TGTGCCAGCAGCTTAATGCCGGGCAAATACGAGCAGTACTTC
>TRBJ2-3|NA|11|TRBV12-3/TRBV12-4|many
CASTTEDTQYF
TGTGCCAGCACCACCGAAGATACGCAGTATTTT
>TRBJ2-1|NA|16|TRBV5-1|few
CASSLYGGRRGNEQFF
TGCGCCAGCAGCTTGTACGGAGGCCGACGTGGGAATGAGCAGTTCTTC
>TRBJ2-7|NA|10|TRBV19|many
CASRNYEQYF
TGTGCCAGTAGGAACTACGAGCAGTACTTC
>TRBJ2-2|NA|14|TRBV7-2|many
CASSLISGTGELFF
TGTGCCAGCAGCTTAATTAGTGGGACCGGGGAGCTGTTTTTT
>TRBJ2-5|NA|12|TRBV5-6|many
CASSSPQETQYF
TGTGCCAGCAGCTCCCCCCAAGAGACCCAGTACTTC
>TRBJ1-3|TRBD1|14|TRBV7-9|many
CASSLGQGGNTIYF
TGTGCCAGCAGCTTAGGACAGGGTGGAAACACCATATATTTT
>TRBJ1-3|NA|11|TRBV20-1|many
CSGLSGNTIYF
TGCAGTGGGCTCTCTGGAAACACCATATATTTT
>TRBJ2-7|TRBD2|17|TRBV7-9|many
CASSYRSGIHPSYEQYF
TGTGCCAGCAGCTACCGTAGCGGGATCCATCCTTCCTACGAGCAGTACTTC
>TRBJ2-5|NA|14|TRBV20-1|many
CSAKTPGVIETQYF
TGCAGTGCCAAAACCCCGGGAGTAATAGAGACCCAGTACTTC